Each of the 20 T cell receptor beta chains below was sequenced from the same sample in a study of blood T cell repertoires in COVID-19. Sequencing was performed with immunoSEQ multiplex PCR; in TCRdb, only in-frame clones are kept and a portion is missing. The sample yields about 180,000 clones, roughly 88% seen once. The sequenced sample was peripheral blood. The receptors were gathered from a woman under 40 with acute or convalescent COVID-19.

The gene calls are TRBV12-3 or TRBV12-4 and TRBJ2-5; D possibly corresponds to TRBD1 (6 bases). Trimming removed 11 bases from V and 5 bases from J, with 18 bases in between. The CDR3 runs 13 residues. CDR3 DNA: TGTGCCGGTACTTACAGGGTATCTGAGACCCAGTACTTC. Amino acids: CAGTYRVSETQYF.

This chain connects TRBV11-3 to TRBJ2-1; 9 bases match TRBD2. This CDR3 has 16 residues. Germline-derived CDR1 and CDR2 are SGHNT and YENEEA. J lost 3 bases, V lost 5 bases, and 8 bases had no gene match. CDR3 region: CASSPGSSGIYNEQFF. The CDR3 nucleotides read TGTGCCAGCAGCCCGGGGTCTAGCGGGATCTACAATGAGCAGTTCTTC.

This clone was seen just once. The identical CDR3 is also encoded by other nucleotide sequences in the sample. The CDR3 spells CASRGGSYEQYF. CDR3 in DNA: TGCGCCAGCAGAGGCGGATCCTACGAGCAGTACTTC. The chain joins TRBV5-1 to TRBJ2-7; no definite D call. V was clipped by 5 bases and J by 1 base, with 7 bases between them. From germline, CDR1 is SGHRS and CDR2 YFSETQ. This CDR3 spans 12 amino acids.

The V call is TRBV30, the J call TRBJ1-6, with no clear D. The CDR3 is 12 residues long. In germline, CDR1 is GTSNPN, CDR2 SVGIG (reference sequence). The germline V and J ends were trimmed by 8 bases and 4 bases, with 9 bases remaining between them. As DNA, the CDR3 is TGTGCCGGCCGGGAATATAATTCACCCCTCCACTTT. Translated, it gives CAGREYNSPLHF.

The chain recombines TRBV5-4 with TRBJ1-1; a possible D gene is TRBD1 (5 bases). The germline V gene has CDR1 SGHNT and CDR2 YYREEE (reference sequence). This CDR3 spans 15 amino acids. V lost 2 bases to trimming and J lost 1 base, with 12 bases between them. CDR3 region: CASSFQGGENTEAFF. The CDR3 coding sequence is TGTGCCAGCAGCTTCCAGGGCGGGGAGAACACTGAAGCTTTCTTT.

The chain carries TRBV10-2 and TRBJ2-5; 11 positions match TRBD1. The CDR3 contains 16 residues. CDR1 is WSHSY and CDR2 is SAAADI in the germline V gene. V shed 7 bases, J shed 5 bases, and the junction held 12 bases outside the gene matches. The CDR3 sequence is CASKTSGTGGWETQYF. Here the CDR3 DNA reads TGCGCCAGCAAGACCTCCGGGACAGGGGGTTGGGAGACCCAGTACTTC.

The chain couples TRBV7-9 to TRBJ2-5; TRBD2 is a possible D gene (6 bases). Germline CDR1 and CDR2: SEHNR and FQNEAQ (reference sequence). The CDR3 loop spans 13 amino acids. Trimming took 10 bases from V and 7 from J, leaving 19 bases between them. The CDR3, as DNA: TGTGCCACCCAGCTTGGGGGGTTTGGGACCCAGTACTTC. Protein sequence: CATQLGGFGTQYF.

This clone was counted a few times. This rearrangement joins TRBV28 to TRBJ1-5, with D perhaps matching TRBD1 (5 bases). The V gene lost 6 bases and the J gene lost 7 bases, with 16 bases spanning the gap. Germline CDR1 is MDHEN and CDR2 is SYDVKM. There are 14 residues in the CDR3. The DNA for the CDR3 is TGTGCCAGCAGAGACCAGGGTAAGGGGCAGCCCCAGCATTTT. Amino acids: CASRDQGKGQPQHF.

The chain combines TRBV5-1 with TRBJ2-1; a possible D gene is TRBD2 (6 bases). CDR1 SGHRS and CDR2 YFSETQ come from the germline V gene. V shed 0 bases and J shed 0 bases, with 13 bases lying between them. The CDR3 consists of 17 residues. Here the CDR3 reads CASSLAEGLSSYNEQFF. CDR3 coding DNA: TGCGCCAGCAGCTTGGCGGAGGGCCTGAGCTCCTACAATGAGCAGTTCTTC.

This clone was counted many times. V gene TRBV29-1 combines with J gene TRBJ1-4; D is unclear. The CDR3 extends over 11 amino acids. CDR1 and CDR2 from the germline V gene are SQVTM and ANQGSEA. Trimming took 6 bases from V and 2 from J, leaving 4 bases between them. CDR3 sequence (DNA): TGCAGCGTGGCTACTAATGAAAAACTGTTTTTT. Protein product: CSVATNEKLFF.

The gene calls are TRBV7-9 and TRBJ1-5; a possible D gene is TRBD1 (5 bases). V was clipped by 5 bases and J by 5 bases, with 10 bases between them. Germline V gene sequence: CDR1 SEHNR, CDR2 FQNEAQ (reference sequence). This CDR3 is built from 13 residues. CDR3 in amino acids: CASSQDTHQPQHF. DNA for the CDR3: TGTGCCAGCAGCCAGGACACCCATCAGCCCCAGCATTTT.

J is TRBJ1-2 and V is TRBV19, with TRBD1 matching 7 bases. The CDR3 extends over 14 amino acids. Germline V gives CDR1 LNHDA, CDR2 SQIVND (reference sequence). The J segment lost 4 bases and the V segment lost 5 bases, leaving 7 bases of the junction unmatched. The CDR3 nucleotides are TGTGCCAGTAGTGAATCAGGGGGAAGCTATGGCTACACCTTC. Protein: CASSESGGSYGYTF. Together with reference TRBV19 and TRBJ1-2, the CDR3 gives the full variable domain: DGGITQSPKYLFRKEGQNVTLSCEQNLNHDAMYWYRQDPGQGLRLIYYSQIVNDFQKGDIAEGYSVSREKKESFPLTVTSAQKNPTAFYLCASSESGGSYGYTFGSGTRLTVV.

The gene calls are TRBV28 and TRBJ2-1; D perhaps matches TRBD2 (5 bases). Trimming pared 7 bases from V and 9 bases from J, leaving 16 bases between. The CDR3 has 13 amino acids. Germline CDR1 is MDHEN and CDR2 is SYDVKM. The CDR3 DNA reads TGTGCCAGCACGACTACCATCTTCAGTGAGCAGTTCTTC. This gives the protein CASTTTIFSEQFF.

This sequence joins TRBV19 and TRBJ2-3; no firm D call. Germline CDR1 reads LNHDA; CDR2 reads SQIVND (reference sequence). The CDR3 loop spans 13 amino acids. The V gene lost 0 bases and the J gene lost 7 bases, with 8 bases spanning the gap. This CDR3 reads CASSIDLPYTQYF. The CDR3 DNA is TGTGCCAGTAGTATAGATCTTCCCTATACGCAGTATTTT. The full variable domain, its missing parts supplied by reference TRBV19 and TRBJ2-3, is DGGITQSPKYLFRKEGQNVTLSCEQNLNHDAMYWYRQDPGQGLRLIYYSQIVNDFQKGDIAEGYSVSREKKESFPLTVTSAQKNPTAFYLCASSIDLPYTQYFGPGTRLTVL.

CDR3 sequence reads: CASSQGGGSSPLHF. CDR3 DNA: TGCGCCAGCAGCCAAGGAGGTGGGTCTTCACCCCTCCACTTT. The chain carries TRBV4-1 and TRBJ1-6; the D is unclear. CDR1 is MGHRA and CDR2 is YSYEKL in the germline V gene. Trimming pared 1 base from V and 9 bases from J, leaving 10 bases between. The CDR3 sequence is 14 residues long.

In its sample, this clone was seen once. The rearrangement uses TRBV19 and TRBJ2-7; possibly TRBD1 for D (5 bases). CDR3 size: 12 residues. V dropped 10 bases and J dropped 6 bases, with 16 bases sitting between them. Germline CDR1 is LNHDA and CDR2 is SQIVND (reference sequence). CDR3 residues: CATPGPPPEQYF. In DNA, the CDR3 is TGTGCCACCCCAGGGCCCCCCCCCGAGCAGTACTTC.

This clone was counted once. The chain joins TRBV3-1 (or the pseudogene TRBV3-2) to TRBJ2-2, with D perhaps TRBD1 (5 bases). The germline V gene has CDR1 LGHDT and CDR2 YNNKEL (reference sequence). This CDR3 spans 11 amino acids. Trimming took 8 bases from V and 6 from J, leaving 7 bases between them. CDR3 DNA sequence: TGTGCCAGCGGCAGGGCCGGGGAGCTGTTTTTT. It translates to CASGRAGELFF.

This clone showed up just once. This rearrangement joins TRBV4-2 to TRBJ1-5; D unclear. The V end was cut by 0 bases, the J end by 8 bases, with 14 bases between. The V gene's germline CDR1 is LGHNA and CDR2 YNFKEQ. The CDR3 is made up of 15 amino acids. CDR3: CASSQDGAEEKPQHF. CDR3 DNA sequence: TGTGCCAGCAGCCAAGATGGAGCGGAGGAAAAGCCCCAGCATTTT.

The chain has TRBV7-2 and TRBJ1-5, with D perhaps matching TRBD1 (6 bases). V was shortened by 2 bases and J by 5 bases, with 10 bases between the two germline ends. The CDR3 covers 14 residues. The germline CDR1 and CDR2 sequences are SGHTA and FQGNSA. The CDR3 region has the DNA TGTGCCAGCAGCTTATCTCGGACAGATCAGCCCCAGCATTTT. Its protein product is CASSLSRTDQPQHF.

The chain recombines TRBV19 with TRBJ2-1; 8 bases align to TRBD2. The germline CDR1 and CDR2 sequences are LNHDA and SQIVND (reference sequence). The CDR3 spans 15 residues. With 4 bases clipped from V and 4 bases from J, the junction kept 6 bases outside the gene matches. In DNA form, the CDR3 reads TGTGCCAGTAGTACTACTAGCGGATTATACAATGAGCAGTTCTTC. Residues: CASSTTSGLYNEQFF.